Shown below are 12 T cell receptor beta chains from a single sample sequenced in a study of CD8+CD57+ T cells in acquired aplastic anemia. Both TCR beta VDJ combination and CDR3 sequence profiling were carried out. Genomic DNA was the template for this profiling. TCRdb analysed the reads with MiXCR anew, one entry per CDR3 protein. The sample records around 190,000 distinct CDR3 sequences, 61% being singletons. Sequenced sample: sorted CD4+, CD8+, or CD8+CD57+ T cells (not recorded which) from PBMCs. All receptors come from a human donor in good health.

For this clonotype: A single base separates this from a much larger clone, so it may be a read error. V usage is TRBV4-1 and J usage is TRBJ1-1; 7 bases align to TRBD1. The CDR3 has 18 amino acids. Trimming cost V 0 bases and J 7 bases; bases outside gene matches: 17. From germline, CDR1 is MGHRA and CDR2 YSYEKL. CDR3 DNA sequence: TGCGCCAGCAGCCAAGATCTGGGGGACAGCCCTTTGGCCGATGAAGCTTTCTTT. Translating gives CASSQDLGDSPLADEAFF.

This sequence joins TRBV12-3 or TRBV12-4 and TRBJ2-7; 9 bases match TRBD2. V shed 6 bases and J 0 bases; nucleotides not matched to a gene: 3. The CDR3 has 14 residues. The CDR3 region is CASSGTSTSYEQYF. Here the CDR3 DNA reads TGTGCCAGCAGCGGGACTAGCACCTCCTACGAGCAGTACTTC.

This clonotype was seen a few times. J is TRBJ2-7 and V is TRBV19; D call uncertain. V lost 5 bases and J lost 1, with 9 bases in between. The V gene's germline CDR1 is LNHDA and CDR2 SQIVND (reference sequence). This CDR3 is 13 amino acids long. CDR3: CASSVAVSYEQYF. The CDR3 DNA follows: TGTGCCAGTAGTGTGGCAGTTTCCTACGAGCAGTACTTC.

In DNA, the CDR3 is TGTGCCAGCAGTTTAACCCAGGGGCGGGCGAGCTCCTACAATGAGCAGTTCTTC. Protein: CASSLTQGRASSYNEQFF. V usage is TRBV6-4 and J usage is TRBJ2-1; D is possibly TRBD1 (6 bases). The V end lost 5 bases, the J end lost 0 bases, and 20 bases lay between the germline ends. Germline V gene sequence: CDR1 MRHNA, CDR2 SNTAGT. The CDR3 is made up of 18 amino acids.

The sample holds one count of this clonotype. This chain's CDR3 is CASSSPRGGMNTEAFF. The CDR3 nucleotides are TGCGCCAGCAGCTCCCCTCGAGGCGGCATGAACACTGAAGCTTTCTTT. This sequence joins TRBV5-1 and TRBJ1-1; D uncertain. The CDR3 is 16 residues long. Deletions cut 3 bases from V and 0 bases from J, with 15 bases between. Germline assignment: CDR1 SGHRS and CDR2 YFSETQ. Using reference TRBV5-1 and TRBJ1-1 for the parts outside the CDR3, the full variable domain is KAGVTQTPRYLIKTRGQQVTLSCSPISGHRSVSWYQQTPGQGLQFLFEYFSETQRNKGNFPGRFSGRQFSNSRSEMNVSTLELGDSALYLCASSSPRGGMNTEAFFGQGTRLTVV.

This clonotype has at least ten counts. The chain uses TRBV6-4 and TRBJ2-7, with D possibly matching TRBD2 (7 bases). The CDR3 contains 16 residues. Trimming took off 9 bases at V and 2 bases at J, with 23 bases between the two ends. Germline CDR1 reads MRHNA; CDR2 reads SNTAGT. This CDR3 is CASQKLIEGGTYEQYF. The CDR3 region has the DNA TGTGCCAGTCAGAAATTGATCGAGGGGGGGACCTACGAGCAGTACTTC.

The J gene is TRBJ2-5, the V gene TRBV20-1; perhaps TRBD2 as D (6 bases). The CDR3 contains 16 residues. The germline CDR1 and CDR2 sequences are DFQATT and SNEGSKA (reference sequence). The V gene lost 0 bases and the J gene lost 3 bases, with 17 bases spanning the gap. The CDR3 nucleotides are TGCAGTGCTAGAGACCCTCTCCGGGACTCAAAAGAGACCCAGTACTTC. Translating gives CSARDPLRDSKETQYF.

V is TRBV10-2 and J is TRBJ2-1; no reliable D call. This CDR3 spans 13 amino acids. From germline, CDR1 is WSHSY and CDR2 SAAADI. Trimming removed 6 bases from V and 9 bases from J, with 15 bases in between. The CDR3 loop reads CASSLVEDGEQFF. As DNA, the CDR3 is TGCGCCAGCAGCTTGGTAGAGGACGGTGAGCAGTTCTTC.

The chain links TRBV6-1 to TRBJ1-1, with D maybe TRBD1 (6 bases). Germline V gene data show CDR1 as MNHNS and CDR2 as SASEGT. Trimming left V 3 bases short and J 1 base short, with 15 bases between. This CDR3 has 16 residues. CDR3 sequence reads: CASSDLQGSGNTEAFF. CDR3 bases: TGTGCCAGCAGTGATTTACAGGGCTCGGGGAACACTGAAGCTTTCTTT.

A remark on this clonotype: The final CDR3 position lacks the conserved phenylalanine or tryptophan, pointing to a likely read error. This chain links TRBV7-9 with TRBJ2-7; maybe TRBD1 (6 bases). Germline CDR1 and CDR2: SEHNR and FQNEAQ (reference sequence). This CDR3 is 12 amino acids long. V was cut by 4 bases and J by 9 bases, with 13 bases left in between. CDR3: CASSSTGIGQYL. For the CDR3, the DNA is TGTGCCAGCAGCTCGACAGGTATCGGGCAGTACCTC.

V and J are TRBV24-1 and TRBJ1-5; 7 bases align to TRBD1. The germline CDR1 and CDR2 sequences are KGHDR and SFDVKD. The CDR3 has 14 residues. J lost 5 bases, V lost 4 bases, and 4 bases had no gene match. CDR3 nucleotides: TGTGCCACCAGTGACCCGGGGACAGATCAGCCCCAGCATTTT. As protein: CATSDPGTDQPQHF.

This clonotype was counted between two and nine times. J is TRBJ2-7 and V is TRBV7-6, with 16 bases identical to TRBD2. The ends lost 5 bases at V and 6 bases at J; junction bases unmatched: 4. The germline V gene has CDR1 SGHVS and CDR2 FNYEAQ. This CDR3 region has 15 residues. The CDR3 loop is CASSLGLAGGAEQYF. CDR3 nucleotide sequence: TGTGCCAGCAGCCTGGGACTAGCGGGGGGGGCCGAGCAGTACTTC.